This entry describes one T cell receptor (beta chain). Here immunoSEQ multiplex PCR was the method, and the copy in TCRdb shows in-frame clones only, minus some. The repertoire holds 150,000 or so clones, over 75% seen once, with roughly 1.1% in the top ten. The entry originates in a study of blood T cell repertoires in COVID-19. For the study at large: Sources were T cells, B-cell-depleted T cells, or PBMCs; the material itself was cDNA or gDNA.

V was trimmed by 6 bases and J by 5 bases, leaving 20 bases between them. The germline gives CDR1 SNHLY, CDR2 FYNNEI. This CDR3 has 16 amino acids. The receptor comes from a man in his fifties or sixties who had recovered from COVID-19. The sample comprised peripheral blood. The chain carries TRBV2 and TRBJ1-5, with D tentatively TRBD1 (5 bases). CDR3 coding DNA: TGTGCCAGCAGGGGCACTAGGAGGGGTAGGGATCAGCCCCAGCATTTT. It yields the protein CASRGTRRGRDQPQHF. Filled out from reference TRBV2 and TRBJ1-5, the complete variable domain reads EPEVTQTPSHQVTQMGQEVILRCVPISNHLYFYWYRQILGQKVEFLVSFYNNEISEKSEIFDDQFSVERPDGSNFTLKIRSTKLEDSAMYFCASRGTRRGRDQPQHFGDGTRLSIL.